This TCR beta chain was found in a study of identical twins (dated by TCRdb to the mid-2010s). As for the study more broadly: To test whether fetal clonotypes persist, this study deep-sequenced TCR alpha and beta repertoires from monozygotic twins, from unrelated adults of various ages, and from cord blood. Replicate twin experiments were performed at different times using different library preparation protocols to rule out contamination.

The library was built by means of 5' RACE. Sequencer: Illumina HiSeq 2000. A universal primer binding site was introduced by template switching, and a unique molecular identifier was present in the final cDNA, enabling accurate counting of TCR cDNA molecules. Specific primers in the conserved constant-segment region were used to synthesize first-strand cDNA for TCR alpha and beta chains. To control for contamination, each cDNA library was double barcoded with a SMART-Mk sample barcode plus Illumina barcodes. TruSeq adapter sequences, together with Illumina sample barcodes, were added in two successive PCR steps. The TCR alpha and beta cDNA libraries were sequenced on the Illumina HiSeq platform using custom primers. The published analysis was carried out like this. Unique molecular identifiers were extracted from raw reads with MiGEC, and CDR3 positions were determined with MiXCR. Recombination models were inferred per individual with the repgenHMM and IGoR tools using an EM algorithm. The analysis of shared clonotypes was done with the tcR package in R, with sharing normalized by the product of cloneset sizes. To study raw recombination without the effects of thymic and clonal selection, out-of-frame nonproductive sequences were analyzed. TCRdb reworked the public reads: Q25 trimming with fastp, MiXCR clone assembly, productive beta chains retained. All rows with the same CDR3 protein become a single entry with the most common DNA and genes. None of the V and J calls come from the authors' own analysis; TCRdb made them. The sample contains 520,000 or so distinct CDR3 sequences, about 20% of them found a single time. The ten top clones hold about 0.91% of the sample.

Only healthy Caucasian donors were included. Three pairs of female monozygotic twins, all aged roughly 18 to 29 years, were included in the twin cohort. Positive isolation kits from Invitrogen were used to isolate the CD4+ and CD8+ T cell populations. As to this clonotype: The antigen it binds to is not known. Base quality data are lacking; no much larger clone is found one base away.

What the study reported, not specific to this receptor: Because the same donors could not be followed over many years, the conclusions relied on cross-sectional statistical analysis. Out-of-frame TCR alpha sharing in monozygotic twins was systematically underestimated by recombination models, whereas sharing between unrelated individuals was in agreement with the recombination models. Excess twin sharing in beta out-of-frame sequences was weaker because fewer shared sequences lowered the signal-to-noise ratio. Invariant T cells such as MAIT and iNKT could partly confound zero-insertion analyses, though diverse VJ usage argued against this for most clonotypes. Compared with coincidental sharing between unrelated individuals, out-of-frame TCR alpha sequences shared between twins had an excess of sequences with low generation probability. Fewer insertions were carried by abundant cord blood beta clonotypes; a weaker similar trend was observed in young adult naive repertoires, while no such trend was observed in memory repertoires.

V loses 8 bases of germline sequence and J loses 8 bases, and the interval between the two ends is 15 bases. The CDR3 spans 13 residues, from the cysteine through the phenylalanine. Just CDR3 DNA is preserved here, 39 bases in frame from base 1. The germline V gene (reference sequence) yields MNHEY for CDR1 and SMNVEV for CDR2. The sample was also reused in another study, on T cells expressing NK-cell markers. As that second study puts it: TCR beta-chain repertoires were profiled in sorted CD3+CD56+NKG2C+, CD3+CD56+NKG2C- and CD3+CD56-NKG2C+ T-cell subsets from eight donors. Among the eight sequenced donors, only one was HCMV-seronegative, while the other seven were HCMV-seropositive. To restrict sorting to alphabetaTCR-expressing T cells, an anti-gammadeltaTCR antibody was added in several experiments. In six or seven donors, the dominant CD3+CD56+NKG2C+ clonotypes ranked among the top 10 CD8+ clonotypes, making up roughly 1.0-7.0% of CD8+ T cells. Those dominant clonotypes were again the most abundant among CD3+CD56-NKG2C+ cells in several donors, at about 28.3-65%. It remained unclear whether the expanded NKG2C-expressing T cell clones were specific for HCMV antigens. The eight sequenced donors were randomly selected healthy volunteers, three men and five women. HCMV-specific IgG was detected in serum with a commercial ELISA kit to determine HCMV serostatus. MIGEC handled demultiplexing of the reads and grouping by UMI, while MiTCR was used to assemble and quantify clonotypes. To remove erroneous sequences, TCR cDNA sequences were retained only when supported by two or more reads. The tcR package was used for downstream repertoire analysis, and clonotypes were matched across fractions by CDR3 nucleotide sequence plus V segment. VDJmatch was used to annotate antigen specificity against VDJdb, with one amino acid substitution allowed in CDR3.

The sequenced material came from CD4+ T cells sorted from blood. The chain links TRBV27 with TRBJ1-4; 5 matching bases give a weak D call of TRBD1. This clonotype was sampled from a woman under 30 in good health. DNA sequence: TGTGCCAGCCGGGCGGGGCTCGGAGAAAAACTGTTTTTT. Translation gives CASRAGLGEKLFF. The CDR3, completed at both ends by the reference TRBV27 and TRBJ1-4 genes, gives the full variable domain EAQVTQNPRYLITVTGKKLTVTCSQNMNHEYMSWYRQDPGLGLRQIYYSMNVEVTDKGDVPEGYKVSRKEKRNFPLILESPSPNQTSLYFCASRAGLGEKLFFGSGTQLSVL.